This T cell receptor beta chain is from a study of Ad26.COV2.S vaccination and SARS-CoV-2 variants (dated by TCRdb to about 2021). In the study overall: Donors in the vaccine arm were drawn from COV1001, a multicentre, randomized, double-blind, placebo-controlled phase I-IIa trial testing Ad26.COV2.S in healthy adults. Ad26.COV2.S was administered intramuscularly at a dose of 5x10^10 or 1x10^11 viral particles, either as one shot or as two shots given 56 days apart. Sequencing of the TCRbeta repertoire served to evaluate the specificity and breadth of SARS-CoV-2-reactive T cell receptors following Ad26.COV2.S vaccination. A total of 32 samples were included in the TCR-sequenced set, comprising 19 Ad26.COV2.S vaccine recipients, 5 placebo recipients and 8 SARS-CoV-2 convalescent individuals. Trial participants were randomized into five groups of five, in which low-dose or high-dose Ad26.COV2.S was given once or twice, or placebo was given on both occasions. Blinding of investigators to trial group allocation was maintained during experiments and outcome assessment.

Note on this clone: It lacks a known antigen. Base qualities are not at hand, and no much larger clone is one base apart.

What the work shows at the level of the full study, not this receptor alone: After vaccination, spike-specific CD8+ and CD4+ T cell responses were reported to show substantial breadth. According to the authors, total T cell responses may have been underestimated by the TCR breadth and depth analyses. Non-spike TCR breadth was comparable between vaccine and placebo recipients, consistent with the vaccine containing only spike. Higher spike-specific TCR breadth was observed in Ad26.COV2.S recipients than in placebo recipients (P = 0.0014). The study was not powered to compare responses between vaccine doses or regimens.

The immunoSEQ Assay was used to sequence TCRbeta CDR3 regions. After extraction, genomic DNA underwent amplification by bias-controlled multiplex PCR, followed by high-throughput sequencing. In the original analysis: Collapsing and filtering of sequences were performed to quantify the absolute abundance of each unique TCRbeta CDR3 region. T cell fraction was estimated by normalization of TCRbeta template counts to usable DNA, with usable DNA being measured through amplification of reference genes present in all nucleated cells. Repertoire TCRs were annotated as SARS-CoV-2-specific by exact matching of V gene, CDR3 amino acid sequence and J gene to a known reactive TCR set. The reference SARS-CoV-2 TCR set was derived from MIRA and filtered for enrichment in COVID-19-positive ImmuneCODE repertoires, a step that removed public or cross-reactive TCRs. Using the MIRA antigens, annotated TCRs were further analysed by specific ORF or by position within an ORF. Breadth was defined as the number of annotated unique rearrangements divided by the total number of unique productive rearrangements, and depth was defined as the summed frequency of the annotated unique rearrangements. Two-sided Wilcoxon rank-sum tests were applied when comparing TCR breadth between groups. TCRdb limited this immuneACCESS table to in-frame rearrangements with V and J called. A share of clones is missing; checked studies link under half to unresolved V genes, and the rest is unexplained. V, J and clone size are those of that table, while D and trimming were read from the DNA. The sample table lists around 270,000 clones, roughly 89% of them with a count of one. The biggest ten clones account for 2.9% of the sample.

Spanning cysteine to phenylalanine, the CDR3 consists of 15 amino acids. Only CDR3 DNA is held: 45 bases, read in frame from base 1. According to the germline V gene, CDR1 reads SGHTA and CDR2 reads FQGTGA. Ends trimmed: V by 5 bases, J by 4 bases; bases unmatched to a gene: 5. Reading the label with the study, this specimen's treatment or condition is: 15 to 20 received Ad26.COV2.S at low or high dose, single or two shots; about 5 received placebo; per-sample allocation not given. For vaccine and placebo recipients, repertoires were sequenced using samples collected on day 63 after the first injection. In Cohort 1b, some 25 adults aged 18-55 years were enrolled at a single site in Boston, USA, between 29 July and 7 August 2020. Ad26.COV2.S was a replication-incompetent adenovirus type 26 vector that expressed a prefusion-stabilized SARS-CoV-2 spike protein derived from the original Wuhan strain.

The chain links TRBV7-3 with TRBJ2-5, with 12 bases aligning to TRBD2. Sequenced material: peripheral blood, taken in a trial of Ad26.COV2.S vaccine versus placebo. This sequence was found in a person aged 18-60 years who received the Ad26.COV2.S COVID-19 vaccine or a placebo. For the CDR3, the sequence is CASSLGTSGRETQYF. Here is the DNA: TGTGCCAGCAGCCTTGGGACTAGCGGGCGAGAGACCCAGTACTTC.